This T cell receptor (beta chain) was documented in a study of shared clonotypes between healthy human individuals. The overall study: Every donor yielded three CD4 naive, three CD4 memory, two CD8 naive and one CD8 memory plate.

Germline V gene sequence: CDR1 LGHNA, CDR2 YNFKEQ. The CDR3 loop spans 13 amino acids. Trimming took off 0 bases at V and 6 bases at J, with 6 bases between the two ends. Some clones are missing from TCRdb's copy, which holds only in-frame ones; the method was immunoSEQ multiplex PCR. The data hold roughly 2,300,000 clones, with 85% to 95% observed a single time. Points on this clone: The sample holds other DNA sequences that translate to the same CDR3.

The sequence derives from a man aged 18 to 35 in good health. Some clones in this sample may be carry-over from other donors' samples. Sequencing used naive CD4+ T cells from PBMCs. Subset indicated: CD45RA+ positively selected. The chain uses TRBV4-2 and TRBJ1-5; D uncertain. The CDR3 DNA follows: TGTGCCAGCAGCCAAGATCCTGGTCAGCCCCAGCATTTT. Amino acid sequence: CASSQDPGQPQHF.